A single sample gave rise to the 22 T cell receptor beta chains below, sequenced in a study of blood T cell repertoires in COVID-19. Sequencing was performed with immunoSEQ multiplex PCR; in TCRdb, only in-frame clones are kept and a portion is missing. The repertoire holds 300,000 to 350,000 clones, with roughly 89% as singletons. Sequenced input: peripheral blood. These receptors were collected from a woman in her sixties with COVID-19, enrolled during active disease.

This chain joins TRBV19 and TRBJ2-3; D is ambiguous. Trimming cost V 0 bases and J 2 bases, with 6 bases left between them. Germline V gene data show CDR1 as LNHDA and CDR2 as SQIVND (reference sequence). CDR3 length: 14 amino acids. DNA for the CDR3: TGTGCCAGTAGTATAGACAGTGTCACAGATACGCAGTATTTT. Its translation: CASSIDSVTDTQYF.

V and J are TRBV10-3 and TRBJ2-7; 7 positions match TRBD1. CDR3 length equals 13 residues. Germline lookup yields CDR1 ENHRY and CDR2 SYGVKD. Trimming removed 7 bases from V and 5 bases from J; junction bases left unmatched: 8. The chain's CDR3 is CAIKKRQGDEQYF. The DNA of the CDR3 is TGTGCCATCAAGAAAAGACAGGGTGACGAGCAGTACTTC.

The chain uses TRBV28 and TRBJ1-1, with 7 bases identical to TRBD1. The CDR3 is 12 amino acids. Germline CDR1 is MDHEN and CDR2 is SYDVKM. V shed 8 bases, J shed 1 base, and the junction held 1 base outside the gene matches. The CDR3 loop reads CASWDRNTEAFF. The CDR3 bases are TGTGCCAGCTGGGACAGGAACACTGAAGCTTTCTTT.

The CDR3 region is CASSPHPPEGFSSSYNEQFF. The CDR3 DNA is TGTGCCAGCAGCCCCCACCCCCCCGAGGGCTTCTCTAGCTCCTACAATGAGCAGTTCTTC. The chain joins TRBV9 to TRBJ2-1; possibly TRBD2 for D (5 bases). The V gene's germline CDR1 is SGDLS and CDR2 YYNGEE. The length of the CDR3 is 20 residues. With 4 bases removed from V and 0 bases from J, the gap between germline ends came to 26 bases.

The CDR3 here is CASSSRGGLETQYF. The CDR3 bases are TGTGCCAGCAGTTCGCGGGGGGGCCTTGAGACCCAGTACTTC. The V gene is TRBV28, the J gene TRBJ2-5, with TRBD2 matching over 9 bases. Germline V lookup: CDR1 MDHEN, CDR2 SYDVKM. This CDR3 contains 14 residues. The V gene end was trimmed by 4 bases and the J gene end by 5 bases; junction bases not matched to a gene: 5.

This CDR3 is CASSLQGAKDEQFF. The CDR3 DNA follows: TGCGCCAGCAGCTTACAGGGGGCGAAGGATGAGCAGTTCTTC. This sequence joins TRBV5-1 and TRBJ2-1; 9 nucleotides agree with TRBD1. Trimming at V came to 2 bases and at J to 8 bases, leaving 5 bases not matched to a gene. Germline CDR1 is SGHRS and CDR2 is YFSETQ. This CDR3 has 14 amino acids.

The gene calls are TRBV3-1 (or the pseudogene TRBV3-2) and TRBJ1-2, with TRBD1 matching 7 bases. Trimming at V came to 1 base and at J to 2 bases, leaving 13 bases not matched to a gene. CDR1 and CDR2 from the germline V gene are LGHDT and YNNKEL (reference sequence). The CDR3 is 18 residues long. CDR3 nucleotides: TGTGCCAGCAGCCAAGCGACAGGGCATCGCGGTGGGAACTATGGCTACACCTTC. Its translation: CASSQATGHRGGNYGYTF.

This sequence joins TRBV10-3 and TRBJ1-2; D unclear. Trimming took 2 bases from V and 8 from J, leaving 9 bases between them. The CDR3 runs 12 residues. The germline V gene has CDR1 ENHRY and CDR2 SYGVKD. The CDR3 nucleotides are TGTGCCATCAGTGAGGAAGAGTACGGCTACACCTTC. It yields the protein CAISEEEYGYTF.

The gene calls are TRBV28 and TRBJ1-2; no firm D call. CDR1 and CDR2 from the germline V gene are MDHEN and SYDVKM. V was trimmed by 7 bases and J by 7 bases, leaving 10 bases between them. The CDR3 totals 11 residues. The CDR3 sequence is CASTSGVGYTF. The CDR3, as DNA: TGTGCCAGCACCTCCGGGGTTGGCTACACCTTC.

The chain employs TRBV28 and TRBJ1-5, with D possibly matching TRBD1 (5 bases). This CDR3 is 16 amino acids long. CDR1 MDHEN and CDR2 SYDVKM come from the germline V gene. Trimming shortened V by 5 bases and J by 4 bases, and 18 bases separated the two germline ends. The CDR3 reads CASSPPPRTPNQPQHF. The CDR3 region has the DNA TGTGCCAGCAGTCCACCCCCCAGGACACCGAATCAGCCCCAGCATTTT.

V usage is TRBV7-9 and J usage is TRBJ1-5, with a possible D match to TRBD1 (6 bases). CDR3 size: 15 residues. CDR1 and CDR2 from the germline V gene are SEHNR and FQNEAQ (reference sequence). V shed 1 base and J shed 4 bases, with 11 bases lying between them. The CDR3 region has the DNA TGTGCCAGCAGCTTAGTGGGTACAGGGAATCAGCCCCAGCATTTT. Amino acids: CASSLVGTGNQPQHF.

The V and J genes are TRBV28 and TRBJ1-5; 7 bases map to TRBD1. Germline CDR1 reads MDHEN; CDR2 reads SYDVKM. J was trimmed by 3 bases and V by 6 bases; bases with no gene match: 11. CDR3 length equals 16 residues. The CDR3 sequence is CASRSILTGYNQPQHF. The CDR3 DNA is TGTGCCAGCAGATCCATACTGACAGGGTACAATCAGCCCCAGCATTTT.

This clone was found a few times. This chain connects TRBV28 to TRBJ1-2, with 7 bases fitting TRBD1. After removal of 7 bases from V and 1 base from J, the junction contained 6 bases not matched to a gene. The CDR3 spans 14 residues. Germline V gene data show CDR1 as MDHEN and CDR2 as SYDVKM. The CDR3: CASIEGARNYGYTF. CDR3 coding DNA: TGTGCCAGCATAGAGGGGGCGCGTAACTATGGCTACACCTTC.

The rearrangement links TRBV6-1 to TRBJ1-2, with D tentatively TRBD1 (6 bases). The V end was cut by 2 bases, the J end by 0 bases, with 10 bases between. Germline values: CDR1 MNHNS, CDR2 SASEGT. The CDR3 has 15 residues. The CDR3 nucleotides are TGTGCCAGCAGTGAATTGAACAGGGCTAACTATGGCTACACCTTC. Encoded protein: CASSELNRANYGYTF.

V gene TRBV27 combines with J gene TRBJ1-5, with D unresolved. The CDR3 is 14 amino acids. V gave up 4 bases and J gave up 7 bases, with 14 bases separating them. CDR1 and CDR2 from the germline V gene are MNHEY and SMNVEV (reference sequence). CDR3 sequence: CASSSRQPGQPQHF. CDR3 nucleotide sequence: TGTGCCAGCAGTTCCCGGCAGCCAGGACAGCCCCAGCATTTT.

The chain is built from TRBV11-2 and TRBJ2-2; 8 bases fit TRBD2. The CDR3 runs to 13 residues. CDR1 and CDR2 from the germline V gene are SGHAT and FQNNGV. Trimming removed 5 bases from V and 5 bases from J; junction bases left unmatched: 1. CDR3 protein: CASSPSGTGELFF. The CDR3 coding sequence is TGTGCCAGCAGCCCTAGCGGGACCGGGGAGCTGTTTTTT.

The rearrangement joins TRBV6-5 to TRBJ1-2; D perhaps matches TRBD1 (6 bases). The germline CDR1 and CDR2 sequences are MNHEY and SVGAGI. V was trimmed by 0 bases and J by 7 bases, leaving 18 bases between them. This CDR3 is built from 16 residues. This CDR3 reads CASSYSTRGEISGYTF. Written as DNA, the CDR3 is TGTGCCAGCAGTTACTCGACCAGGGGCGAGATTTCTGGCTACACCTTC.

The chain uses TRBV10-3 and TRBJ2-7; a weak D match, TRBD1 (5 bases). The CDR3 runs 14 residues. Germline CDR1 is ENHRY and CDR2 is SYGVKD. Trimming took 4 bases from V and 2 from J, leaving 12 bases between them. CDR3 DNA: TGTGCCATCAGTGTCCTCCCAGGGACCTACGAGCAGTACTTC. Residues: CAISVLPGTYEQYF.

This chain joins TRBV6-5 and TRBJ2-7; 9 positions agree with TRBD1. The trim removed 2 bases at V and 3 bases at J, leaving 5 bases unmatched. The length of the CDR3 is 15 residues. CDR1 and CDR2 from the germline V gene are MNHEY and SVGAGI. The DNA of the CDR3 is TGTGCCAGCAGTTACCCCGGGACAGGGAACTACGAGCAGTACTTC. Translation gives CASSYPGTGNYEQYF.

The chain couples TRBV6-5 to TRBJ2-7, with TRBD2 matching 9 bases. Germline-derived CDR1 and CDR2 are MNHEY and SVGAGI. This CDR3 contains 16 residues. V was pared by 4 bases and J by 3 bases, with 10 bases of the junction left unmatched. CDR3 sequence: CASSSLTSGGSYEQYF. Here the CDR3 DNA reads TGTGCCAGCAGTTCCCTGACTAGCGGTGGTAGCTACGAGCAGTACTTC.

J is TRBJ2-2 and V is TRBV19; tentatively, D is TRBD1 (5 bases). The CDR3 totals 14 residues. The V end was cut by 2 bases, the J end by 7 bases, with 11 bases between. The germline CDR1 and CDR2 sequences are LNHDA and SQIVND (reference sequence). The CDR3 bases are TGTGCCAGTAGTATACAGGGTTCGGGCGGGGAGCTGTTTTTT. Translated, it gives CASSIQGSGGELFF.

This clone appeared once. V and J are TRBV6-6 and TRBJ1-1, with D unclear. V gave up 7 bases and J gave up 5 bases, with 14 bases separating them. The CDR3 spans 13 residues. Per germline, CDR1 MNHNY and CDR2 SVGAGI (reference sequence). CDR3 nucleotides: TGTGCCAGCACCTACGACCCGGGGACTGAAGCTTTCTTT. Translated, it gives CASTYDPGTEAFF.